Below are 13 T cell receptor beta chains sequenced from a single sample in a study of blood T cell repertoires in COVID-19. Profiled with immunoSEQ multiplex PCR; TCRdb holds only in-frame clones, not every one. The sample records roughly 180,000 clones, 83% being singletons. Sequenced: PBMCs or T cells enriched from blood (not recorded which). These receptors all come from a woman between 50 and 59 years old who had recovered from COVID-19.

This clone was picked up a small number of times. This chain uses TRBV5-6 with TRBJ2-7; maybe TRBD2 (6 bases). CDR1 SGHDT and CDR2 YYEEEE come from the germline V gene. V was clipped by 4 bases and J by 4 bases, with 15 bases between them. The CDR3 is 14 amino acids. The CDR3 region is CASSHPLGGYEQYV. The CDR3, as DNA: TGTGCCAGCAGCCACCCTCTCGGGGGTTACGAGCAGTACGTC.

DNA for the CDR3: TGTGCCAGTAGTCCACCCCCCGGTCCAGCTTTCTTT. Translation gives CASSPPPGPAFF. The chain combines TRBV19 with TRBJ1-1; D gene unclear. The germline V gene has CDR1 LNHDA and CDR2 SQIVND (reference sequence). The CDR3 extends over 12 amino acids. The V and J ends lost 5 bases and 10 bases respectively, with 14 bases between them.

V usage is TRBV5-1 and J usage is TRBJ2-6; 9 bases map to TRBD1. Germline V gene data show CDR1 as SGHRS and CDR2 as YFSETQ. The length of the CDR3 is 17 residues. V gave up 7 bases and J gave up 0 bases; unmatched junction bases: 8. The CDR3 loop is CASERGQGLSGANVLTF. The CDR3 DNA is TGCGCCAGCGAACGGGGACAGGGCCTCTCTGGGGCCAACGTCCTGACTTTC.

The chain carries TRBV5-1 and TRBJ2-2; 7 positions agree with TRBD1. CDR1 and CDR2 (germline): SGHRS, YFSETQ. This CDR3 is built from 15 residues. With 2 bases clipped from V and 0 bases from J, the junction kept 1 base outside the gene matches. The CDR3 reads CASSFRGTNTGELFF. Written as DNA, the CDR3 is TGCGCCAGCAGCTTCAGGGGGACGAACACCGGGGAGCTGTTTTTT.

V and J are TRBV5-4 and TRBJ2-5, with 10 bases matching TRBD1. V lost 0 bases to trimming and J lost 4 bases; unmatched junction nucleotides: 0. There are 14 residues in the CDR3. CDR1 and CDR2 (germline): SGHNT, YYREEE (reference sequence). CDR3 sequence: CASSLGQGAETQYF. The DNA of the CDR3 is TGTGCCAGCAGCTTGGGACAGGGGGCAGAGACCCAGTACTTC. Based on the CDR3 plus reference TRBV5-4 and TRBJ2-5, the full variable domain is ETGVTQSPTHLIKTRGQQVTLRCSSQSGHNTVSWYQQALGQGPQFIFQYYREEENGRGNFPPRFSGLQFPNYSSELNVNALELDDSALYLCASSLGQGAETQYFGPGTRLLVL.

The rearrangement links TRBV28 to TRBJ1-5; 10 nucleotides align to TRBD1. Germline V lookup: CDR1 MDHEN, CDR2 SYDVKM. The CDR3 runs to 15 residues. The ends lost 4 bases at V and 7 bases at J; junction bases unmatched: 7. The CDR3 reads CASSSSGTGDQPQHF. In nucleotides, the CDR3 is TGTGCCAGCAGTTCATCCGGGACAGGGGACCAGCCCCAGCATTTT. The complete variable domain, with remaining parts taken from reference TRBV28 and TRBJ1-5, reads DVKVTQSSRYLVKRTGEKVFLECVQDMDHENMFWYRQDPGLGLRLIYFSYDVKMKEKGDIPEGYSVSREKKERFSLILESASTNQTSMYLCASSSSGTGDQPQHFGDGTRLSIL.

This clone was recorded only once. V gene TRBV6-5 combines with J gene TRBJ1-2, with TRBD1 matching over 8 bases. Germline CDR1 and CDR2: MNHEY and SVGAGI. This CDR3 has 15 residues. Trimming removed 0 bases from V and 7 bases from J; junction bases left unmatched: 7. CDR3 in amino acids: CASSYSVSGGTGYTF. CDR3 DNA: TGTGCCAGCAGTTACTCGGTTTCAGGGGGCACTGGCTACACCTTC.

The V and J genes are TRBV15 and TRBJ1-6; 7 positions agree with TRBD1. CDR3 size: 16 residues. The V segment lost 1 base and the J segment 5 bases; nucleotides outside the gene matches: 5. Germline assignment: CDR1 LNHNV and CDR2 YYDKDF (reference sequence). The CDR3 nucleotides read TGTGCCACCAGCAGAGGACAGGGAGGAAATAATTCACCCCTCCACTTT. It codes for CATSRGQGGNNSPLHF.

This chain joins TRBV5-1 and TRBJ1-1, with a possible D match to TRBD1 (5 bases). Germline assignment: CDR1 SGHRS and CDR2 YFSETQ. The CDR3 is 13 amino acids. The V end lost 3 bases, the J end lost 1 base, and 7 bases lay between the germline ends. The CDR3 DNA is TGCGCCAGCAGCTCCCAGGGGAACACTGAAGCTTTCTTT. This sequence encodes CASSSQGNTEAFF.

The chain combines TRBV6-1 with TRBJ1-1; 10 bases match TRBD1. V shed 6 bases and J 4 bases; nucleotides not matched to a gene: 5. Germline V gene data show CDR1 as MNHNS and CDR2 as SASEGT. The CDR3 runs 14 residues. This CDR3 reads CASSPDRGPTEAFF. The CDR3 DNA reads TGTGCCAGCAGCCCCGACAGGGGGCCCACTGAAGCTTTCTTT.

This sequence joins TRBV5-1 and TRBJ2-3, with TRBD2 matching 11 bases. CDR1 and CDR2 from the germline V gene are SGHRS and YFSETQ. This CDR3 is built from 17 residues. With 3 bases clipped from V and 0 bases from J, the junction kept 6 bases outside the gene matches. CDR3 loop: CASSSTSGGTSTDTQYF. CDR3 nucleotides: TGCGCCAGCAGCTCTACTAGCGGGGGCACTAGCACAGATACGCAGTATTTT.

This rearrangement joins TRBV27 to TRBJ1-2; 10 nucleotides align to TRBD1. With 6 bases clipped from V and 2 bases from J, the junction kept 6 bases outside the gene matches. Germline loops: CDR1 MNHEY, CDR2 SMNVEV (reference sequence). The CDR3 covers 15 residues. The CDR3 DNA is TGTGCCAGCAGACGACAGGGGGCGTCGAACTATGGCTACACCTTC. Its protein product is CASRRQGASNYGYTF.

This clone was observed once. V gene TRBV29-1 combines with J gene TRBJ2-6; no clear D gene. The V end lost 3 bases, the J end lost 3 bases, and 9 bases lay between the germline ends. CDR1 SQVTM and CDR2 ANQGSEA come from the germline V gene. The length of the CDR3 is 14 residues. The CDR3 region is CSVEVASGANVLTF. In DNA form, the CDR3 reads TGCAGCGTTGAGGTTGCCAGTGGGGCCAACGTCCTGACTTTC. Together with reference TRBV29-1 and TRBJ2-6, the CDR3 gives the full variable domain: SAVISQKPSRDICQRGTSLTIQCQVDSQVTMMFWYRQQPGQSLTLIATANQGSEATYESGFVIDKFPISRPNLTFSTLTVSNMSPEDSSIYLCSVEVASGANVLTFGAGSRLTVL.